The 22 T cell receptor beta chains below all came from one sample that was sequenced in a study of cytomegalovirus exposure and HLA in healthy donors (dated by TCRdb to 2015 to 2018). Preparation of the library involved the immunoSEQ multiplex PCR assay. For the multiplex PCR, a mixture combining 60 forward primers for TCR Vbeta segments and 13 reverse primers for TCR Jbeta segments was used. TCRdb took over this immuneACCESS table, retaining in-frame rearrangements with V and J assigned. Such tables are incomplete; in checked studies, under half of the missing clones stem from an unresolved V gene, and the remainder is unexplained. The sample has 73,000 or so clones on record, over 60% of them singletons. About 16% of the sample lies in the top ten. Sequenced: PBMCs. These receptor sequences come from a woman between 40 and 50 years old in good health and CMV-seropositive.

DNA of the CDR3: TGTGCCAGCAGTTACTCAAGGAGGCTCAATCAGCCCCAGCATTTT. This encodes CASSYSRRLNQPQHF. The chain joins TRBV6-5 to TRBJ1-5, with D uncertain. The CDR3 contains 15 residues. V lost 0 bases to trimming and J lost 3 bases, with 9 bases between them. Per germline, CDR1 MNHEY and CDR2 SVGAGI.

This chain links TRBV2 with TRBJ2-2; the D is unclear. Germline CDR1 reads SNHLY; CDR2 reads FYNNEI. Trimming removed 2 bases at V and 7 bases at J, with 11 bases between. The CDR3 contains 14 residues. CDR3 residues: CASSELRFGGELFF. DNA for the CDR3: TGTGCCAGCAGTGAATTACGGTTCGGCGGGGAGCTGTTTTTT.

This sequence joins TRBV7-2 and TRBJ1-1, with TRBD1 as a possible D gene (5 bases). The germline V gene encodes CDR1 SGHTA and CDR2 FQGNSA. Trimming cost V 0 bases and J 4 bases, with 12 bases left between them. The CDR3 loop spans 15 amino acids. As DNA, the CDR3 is TGTGCCAGCAGCTTAGCGCACGGGGGGGGCACTGAAGCTTTCTTT. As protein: CASSLAHGGGTEAFF.

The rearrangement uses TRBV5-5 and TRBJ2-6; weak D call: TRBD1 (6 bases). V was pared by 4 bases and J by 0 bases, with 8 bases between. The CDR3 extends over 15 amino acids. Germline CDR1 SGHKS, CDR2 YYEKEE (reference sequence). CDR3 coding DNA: TGTGCCAGCAGCCTACAGGGCTCTGGGGCCAACGTCCTGACTTTC. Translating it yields CASSLQGSGANVLTF.

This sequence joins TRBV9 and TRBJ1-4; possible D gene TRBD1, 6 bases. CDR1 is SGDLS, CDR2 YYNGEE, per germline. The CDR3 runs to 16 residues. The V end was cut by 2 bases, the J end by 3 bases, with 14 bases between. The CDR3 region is CASSVGDNRSNEKLFF. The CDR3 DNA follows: TGTGCCAGCAGCGTGGGGGACAACAGGTCTAATGAAAAACTGTTTTTT.

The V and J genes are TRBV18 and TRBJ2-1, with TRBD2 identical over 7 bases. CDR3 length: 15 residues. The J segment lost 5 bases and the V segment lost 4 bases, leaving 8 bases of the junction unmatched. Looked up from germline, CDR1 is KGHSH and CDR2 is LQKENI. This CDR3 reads CASSLRREQNNEQFF. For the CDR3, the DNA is TGTGCCAGCTCACTCAGGCGGGAGCAGAACAATGAGCAGTTCTTC.

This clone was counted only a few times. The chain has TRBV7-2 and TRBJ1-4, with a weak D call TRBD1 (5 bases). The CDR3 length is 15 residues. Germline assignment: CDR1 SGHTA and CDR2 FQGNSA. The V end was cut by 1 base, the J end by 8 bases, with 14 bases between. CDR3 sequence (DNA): TGTGCCAGCAGCTTAGTCCAGGGTCTCGGAGAAAAACTGTTTTTT. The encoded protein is CASSLVQGLGEKLFF. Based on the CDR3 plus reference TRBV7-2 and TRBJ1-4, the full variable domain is GAGVSQSPSNKVTEKGKDVELRCDPISGHTALYWYRQSLGQGLEFLIYFQGNSAPDKSGLPSDRFSAERTGGSVSTLTIQRTQQEDSAVYLCASSLVQGLGEKLFFGSGTQLSVL.

The CDR3 DNA is TGTGCCAGCTCACCTGGACTAGCGGAATACGAGCAGTACTTC. Protein product: CASSPGLAEYEQYF. This rearrangement joins TRBV18 to TRBJ2-7, with TRBD2 matching 10 bases. The germline V gene encodes CDR1 KGHSH and CDR2 LQKENI. The V and J ends lost 3 bases and 4 bases, in that order; junction bases with no gene match: 3. The CDR3 spans 14 residues.

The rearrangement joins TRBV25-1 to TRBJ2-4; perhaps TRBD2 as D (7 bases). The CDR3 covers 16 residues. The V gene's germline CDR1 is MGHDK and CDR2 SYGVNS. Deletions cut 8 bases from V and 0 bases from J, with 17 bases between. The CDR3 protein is CASADGGHSAKNIQYF. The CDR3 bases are TGTGCCAGCGCGGACGGGGGGCACTCAGCCAAAAACATTCAGTACTTC.

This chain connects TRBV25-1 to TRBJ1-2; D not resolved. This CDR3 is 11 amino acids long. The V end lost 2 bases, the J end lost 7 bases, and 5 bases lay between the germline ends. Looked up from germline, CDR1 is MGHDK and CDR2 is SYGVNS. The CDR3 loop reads CASSEGPGYTF. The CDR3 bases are TGTGCCAGCAGTGAAGGGCCTGGCTACACCTTC.

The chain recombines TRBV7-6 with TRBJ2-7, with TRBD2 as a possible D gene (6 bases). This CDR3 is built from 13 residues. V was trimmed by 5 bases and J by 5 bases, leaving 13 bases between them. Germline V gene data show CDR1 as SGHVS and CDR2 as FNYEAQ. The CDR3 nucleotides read TGTGCCAGCAGCCCCAGTGCGGGAAACGAGCAGTACTTC. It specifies CASSPSAGNEQYF.

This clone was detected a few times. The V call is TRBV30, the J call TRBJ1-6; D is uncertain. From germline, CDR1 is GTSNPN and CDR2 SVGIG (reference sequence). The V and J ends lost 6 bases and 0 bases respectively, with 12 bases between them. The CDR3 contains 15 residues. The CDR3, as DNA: TGTGCCTGCCGTGGGTACAGCTCCTATAATTCACCCCTCCACTTT. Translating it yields CACRGYSSYNSPLHF.

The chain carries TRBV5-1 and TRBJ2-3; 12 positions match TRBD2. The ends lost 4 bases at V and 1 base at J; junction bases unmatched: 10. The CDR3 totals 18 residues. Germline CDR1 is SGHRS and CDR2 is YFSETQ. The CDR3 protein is CASSRLAGEDSRTDTQYF. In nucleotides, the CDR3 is TGCGCCAGCAGCCGACTAGCGGGGGAGGACTCCCGCACAGATACGCAGTATTTT.

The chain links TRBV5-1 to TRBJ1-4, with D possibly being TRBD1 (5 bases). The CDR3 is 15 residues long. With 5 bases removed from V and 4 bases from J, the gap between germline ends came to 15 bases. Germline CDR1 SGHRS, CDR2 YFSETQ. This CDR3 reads CASSKDTQGNEKLFF. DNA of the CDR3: TGCGCCAGCAGTAAGGACACCCAGGGTAATGAAAAACTGTTTTTT.

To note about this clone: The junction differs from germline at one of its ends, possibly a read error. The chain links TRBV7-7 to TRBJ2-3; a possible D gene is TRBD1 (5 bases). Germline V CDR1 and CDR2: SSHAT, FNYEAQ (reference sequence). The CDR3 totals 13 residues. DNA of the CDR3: TGTGCTAGCAGCTTAACAGGTCCAGATACGCAGTATTTT. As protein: CASSLTGPDTQYF.

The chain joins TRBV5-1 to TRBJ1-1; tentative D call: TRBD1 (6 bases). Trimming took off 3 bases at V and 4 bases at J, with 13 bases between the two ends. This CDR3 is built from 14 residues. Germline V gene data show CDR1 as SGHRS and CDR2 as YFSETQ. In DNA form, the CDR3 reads TGCGCCAGCAGCTCAACACTACAGGGCACTGAAGCTTTCTTT. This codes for CASSSTLQGTEAFF.

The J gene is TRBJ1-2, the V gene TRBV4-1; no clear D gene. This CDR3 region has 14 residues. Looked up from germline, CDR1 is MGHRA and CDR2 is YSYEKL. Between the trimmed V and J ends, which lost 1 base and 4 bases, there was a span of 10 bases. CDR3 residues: CASSQGAGIYGYTF. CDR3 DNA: TGCGCCAGCAGCCAAGGCGCAGGAATCTATGGCTACACCTTC.

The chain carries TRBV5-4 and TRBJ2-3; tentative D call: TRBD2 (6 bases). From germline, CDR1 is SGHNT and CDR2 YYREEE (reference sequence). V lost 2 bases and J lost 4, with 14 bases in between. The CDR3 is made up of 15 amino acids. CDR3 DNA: TGTGCCAGCAGCTTACGGGGGTTATTCGCAGATACGCAGTATTTT. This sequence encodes CASSLRGLFADTQYF.

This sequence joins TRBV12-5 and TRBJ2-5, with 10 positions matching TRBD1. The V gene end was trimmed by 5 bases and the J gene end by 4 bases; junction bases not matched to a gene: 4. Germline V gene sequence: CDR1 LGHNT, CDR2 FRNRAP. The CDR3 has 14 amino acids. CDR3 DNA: TGTGCTAGTGGTATGACAGGGGGCCTAGAGACCCAGTACTTC. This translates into CASGMTGGLETQYF.

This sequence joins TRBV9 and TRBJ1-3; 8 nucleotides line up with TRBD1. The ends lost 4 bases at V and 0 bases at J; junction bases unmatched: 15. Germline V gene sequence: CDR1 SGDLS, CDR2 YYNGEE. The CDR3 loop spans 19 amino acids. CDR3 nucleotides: TGTGCCAGCAGCCCCGACAGGGGCTTTACCCCCCGCTCTGGAAACACCATATATTTT. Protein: CASSPDRGFTPRSGNTIYF.

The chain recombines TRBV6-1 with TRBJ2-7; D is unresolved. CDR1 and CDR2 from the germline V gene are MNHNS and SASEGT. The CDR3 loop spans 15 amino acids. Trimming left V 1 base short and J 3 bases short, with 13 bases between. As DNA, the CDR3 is TGTGCCAGCAGTGAAGGATTAGCTGCACTCTACGAGCAGTACTTC. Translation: CASSEGLAALYEQYF.

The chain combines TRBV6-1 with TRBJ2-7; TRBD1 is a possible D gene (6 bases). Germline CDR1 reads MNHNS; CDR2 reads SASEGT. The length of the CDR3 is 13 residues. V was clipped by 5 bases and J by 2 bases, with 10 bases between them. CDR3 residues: CASSHGQTYEQYF. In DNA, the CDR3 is TGTGCCAGCAGTCACGGACAGACCTACGAGCAGTACTTC.